These 24 T cell receptor beta chains share one sample of origin, sequenced in a study of blood T cell repertoires in COVID-19. Sequencing used immunoSEQ multiplex PCR; TCRdb keeps in-frame clones, though not all of them. In the table there are 300,000 to 400,000 clones, roughly 87% of which are singletons. The sequencing input was PBMCs or T cells enriched from blood (not recorded which). Source of these receptors: a woman in her twenties or thirties who had recovered from COVID-19.

This clone was detected only once. The chain joins TRBV9 to TRBJ2-5; a possible D gene is TRBD2 (6 bases). The ends were cut back, 2 bases at V and 4 bases at J, with 12 bases in the middle. The CDR3 is 14 residues long. Germline assignment: CDR1 SGDLS and CDR2 YYNGEE. The CDR3 nucleotides read TGTGCCAGCAGCGTGTACGGGGAGGTAGAGACCCAGTACTTC. Translating gives CASSVYGEVETQYF.

This clone was recorded only once. The chain recombines TRBV5-1 with TRBJ2-7, with D possibly matching TRBD1 (6 bases). This CDR3 has 12 residues. In germline, CDR1 is SGHRS, CDR2 YFSETQ. Trimming removed 2 bases from V and 6 bases from J, with 9 bases in between. The CDR3 loop is CASSFWDTEQYF. In DNA form, the CDR3 reads TGCGCCAGCAGCTTCTGGGACACCGAGCAGTACTTC.

The rearrangement links TRBV7-9 to TRBJ1-1; tentative D call: TRBD1 (6 bases). Looked up from germline, CDR1 is SEHNR and CDR2 is FQNEAQ (reference sequence). This CDR3 has 16 residues. V gave up 0 bases and J gave up 1 base, with 12 bases separating them. The CDR3 DNA reads TGTGCCAGCAGCTTAGCGTGGCAGGGGAGGAACACTGAAGCTTTCTTT. It specifies CASSLAWQGRNTEAFF.

The chain combines TRBV28 with TRBJ2-7; TRBD1 aligns across 8 bases. J lost 5 bases, V lost 5 bases, and 11 bases had no gene match. The CDR3 spans 15 residues. Germline loops: CDR1 MDHEN, CDR2 SYDVKM. CDR3 in amino acids: CASSPPDRAVDEQYF. The CDR3 nucleotides are TGTGCCAGCAGTCCCCCGGACAGGGCGGTGGACGAGCAGTACTTC.

The chain combines TRBV28 with TRBJ1-4, with unresolved D. This CDR3 is built from 13 residues. V lost 2 bases and J lost 5, with 6 bases in between. The V gene's germline CDR1 is MDHEN and CDR2 SYDVKM. DNA of the CDR3: TGTGCCAGCAGTTTAGGGAGGAATGAAAAACTGTTTTTT. Its protein product is CASSLGRNEKLFF.

V usage is TRBV15 and J usage is TRBJ1-4; no firm D call. Germline V gene sequence: CDR1 LNHNV, CDR2 YYDKDF (reference sequence). Trimming cost V 3 bases and J 3 bases, with 20 bases left between them. The length of the CDR3 is 18 residues. The CDR3 DNA sequence: TGTGCCACCAGCAGTACCGGGATTTCCCTTGGCCCTAATGAAAAACTGTTTTTT. Encoded protein: CATSSTGISLGPNEKLFF.

J is TRBJ2-3 and V is TRBV11-2; weak D call: TRBD1 (6 bases). The CDR3 totals 14 residues. Germline V gives CDR1 SGHAT, CDR2 FQNNGV. V lost 0 bases, J lost 4 bases, and 8 bases lay in between. CDR3 loop: CASSLDRGPDTQYF. CDR3 bases: TGTGCCAGCAGCTTAGACAGGGGACCAGATACGCAGTATTTT.

The chain is built from TRBV7-9 and TRBJ1-2; D unclear. The CDR3 loop spans 15 amino acids. Trimming took off 5 bases at V and 0 bases at J, with 13 bases between the two ends. CDR1 is SEHNR and CDR2 is FQNEAQ in the germline V gene (reference sequence). As DNA, the CDR3 is TGTGCCAGCAGCACCGGACTGGCTACTAACTATGGCTACACCTTC. Amino acid sequence: CASSTGLATNYGYTF.

The chain uses TRBV10-3 and TRBJ1-4, with D unclear. CDR1 is ENHRY and CDR2 is SYGVKD in the germline V gene. Trimming cost V 2 bases and J 4 bases, with 17 bases left between them. The CDR3 contains 17 residues. CDR3 sequence: CAISEAHRGGGNEKLFF. The CDR3 coding sequence is TGTGCCATCAGTGAGGCCCATCGGGGAGGTGGTAATGAAAAACTGTTTTTT.

The V gene is TRBV4-3, the J gene TRBJ1-2; TRBD1 agrees at 8 bases. The germline CDR1 and CDR2 sequences are LGHNA and YSLEER. The CDR3 loop spans 15 amino acids. The trim removed 4 bases at V and 3 bases at J, leaving 7 bases unmatched. The CDR3 protein is CASSPRQGQDYGYTF. The CDR3 DNA reads TGCGCCAGCAGCCCCCGACAGGGGCAGGACTATGGCTACACCTTC.

The chain links TRBV4-1 to TRBJ1-6; D is uncertain. The CDR3 totals 16 residues. Germline CDR1 reads MGHRA; CDR2 reads YSYEKL. Trimming left V 1 base short and J 0 bases short, with 7 bases between. The CDR3 spells CASSQVLSSYNSPLHF. The CDR3 DNA reads as TGCGCCAGCAGCCAAGTATTGAGCTCCTATAATTCACCCCTCCACTTT.

This chain connects TRBV15 to TRBJ1-2; TRBD1 matches at 11 bases. V was clipped by 1 base and J by 7 bases; unmatched bases: 5. The CDR3 loop spans 15 amino acids. CDR1 is LNHNV and CDR2 is YYDKDF in the germline V gene (reference sequence). CDR3 region: CATSRGGQGAVGYTF. Written as DNA, the CDR3 is TGTGCCACCAGCAGAGGAGGACAGGGGGCAGTTGGCTACACCTTC.

This clone was detected once. V and J are TRBV6-2 or TRBV6-3 and TRBJ2-3, with a tentative D call TRBD2 (5 bases). This CDR3 comprises 13 residues. Germline V CDR1 and CDR2: MNHEY, SVGEGT. The ends were cut back, 4 bases at V and 8 bases at J, with 13 bases in the middle. The CDR3, as DNA: TGTGCCAGCAGTTGGGAGAGCCGAAGTACGCAGTATTTT. As protein: CASSWESRSTQYF.

This chain joins TRBV27 and TRBJ1-5; TRBD1 might be the D (5 bases). Trimming cost V 3 bases and J 2 bases, with 11 bases left between them. CDR3 size: 15 residues. Germline V gives CDR1 MNHEY, CDR2 SMNVEV (reference sequence). The CDR3 region has the DNA TGTGCCAGCAGTTTCGGCGGGGGTGGCAATCAGCCCCAGCATTTT. This encodes CASSFGGGGNQPQHF.

This clone has just one count. V usage is TRBV5-5 and J usage is TRBJ2-7; D perhaps matches TRBD1 (5 bases). Germline V gene sequence: CDR1 SGHKS, CDR2 YYEKEE (reference sequence). The CDR3 totals 14 residues. V lost 0 bases and J lost 7, with 14 bases in between. The CDR3 nucleotides are TGTGCCAGCAGCTTGGGCCTCCGACAGCCAGAGCAGTACTTC. It specifies CASSLGLRQPEQYF.

This chain joins TRBV4-1 and TRBJ2-7; 11 nucleotides match TRBD1. Germline CDR1 reads MGHRA; CDR2 reads YSYEKL. The V segment lost 4 bases and the J segment 1 base; nucleotides outside the gene matches: 3. CDR3 length: 15 residues. CDR3 nucleotides: TGCGCCAGCAGCCCACGGGACAGGGGGTCCTACGAGCAGTACTTC. This codes for CASSPRDRGSYEQYF.

The chain recombines TRBV5-1 with TRBJ1-1; the D gene is possibly TRBD1 (5 bases). With 0 bases removed from V and 4 bases from J, the gap between germline ends came to 10 bases. The CDR3 totals 14 residues. The germline gives CDR1 SGHRS, CDR2 YFSETQ. Here the CDR3 reads CASSLEGWSTEAFF. CDR3 in DNA: TGCGCCAGCAGCTTGGAGGGGTGGAGCACTGAAGCTTTCTTT.

The gene calls are TRBV7-2 and TRBJ1-5; D gene ambiguous. The CDR3 consists of 15 residues. Germline CDR1 SGHTA, CDR2 FQGNSA. The germline V and J ends were trimmed by 2 bases and 0 bases, with 8 bases remaining between them. The CDR3 nucleotides are TGTGCCAGCAGCTTAACGAGGGATAGCAATCAGCCCCAGCATTTT. It yields the protein CASSLTRDSNQPQHF.

The chain is built from TRBV4-2 and TRBJ1-6, with D perhaps matching TRBD1 (6 bases). CDR1 and CDR2 from the germline V gene are LGHNA and YNFKEQ. V was cut by 0 bases and J by 10 bases, with 7 bases left in between. CDR3 length: 13 amino acids. For the CDR3, the DNA is TGTGCCAGCAGCCAAGACAGGGGATCACCCCTCCACTTT. The encoded protein is CASSQDRGSPLHF.

This clone came up a few times. The chain has TRBV11-2 and TRBJ1-5; no reliable D call. Between the trimmed V and J ends, which lost 0 bases and 9 bases, there was a span of 9 bases. Per the germline V gene, CDR1 is SGHAT and CDR2 is FQNNGV. The CDR3 spans 13 residues. DNA for the CDR3: TGTGCCAGCAGCTTAGACCGGGGAAGGCCCCAGCATTTT. Its protein product is CASSLDRGRPQHF.

This clone has a single count. The chain recombines TRBV6-2 or TRBV6-3 with TRBJ2-5, with 8 bases identical to TRBD2. Germline CDR1 MNHEY, CDR2 SVGEGT. Unmatched junction bases numbered 7, after V lost 4 bases and J lost 0 bases. The CDR3 consists of 16 residues. The CDR3 reads CASSWAGGRYQETQYF. In DNA form, the CDR3 reads TGTGCCAGCAGTTGGGCGGGGGGCCGGTACCAAGAGACCCAGTACTTC.

CDR3 bases: TGTGCCAGTAGACTAGTCTCTGAAGCTTTCTTT. Its protein is CASRLVSEAFF. This chain connects TRBV19 to TRBJ1-1, with no clear D. The germline V and J ends were trimmed by 6 bases and 6 bases, with 8 bases remaining between them. The CDR3 is 11 residues long. CDR1 is LNHDA, CDR2 SQIVND, per germline (reference sequence).

V gene TRBV19 combines with J gene TRBJ2-5; TRBD2 might be the D (6 bases). Germline V gene lookup returns CDR1 LNHDA and CDR2 SQIVND (reference sequence). V dropped 3 bases and J dropped 2 bases, with 10 bases sitting between them. CDR3 length: 14 amino acids. The CDR3 reads CASSINRGQETQYF. CDR3 bases: TGTGCCAGTAGTATTAACCGGGGGCAAGAGACCCAGTACTTC.

The chain combines TRBV11-2 with TRBJ1-1, with 10 bases identical to TRBD1. This CDR3 contains 16 residues. V shed 2 bases and J 6 bases; nucleotides not matched to a gene: 9. The germline V gene has CDR1 SGHAT and CDR2 FQNNGV. The CDR3 protein is CASSLIGRQGAAEAFF. CDR3 coding DNA: TGTGCCAGCAGCTTAATAGGTCGACAGGGGGCCGCTGAAGCTTTCTTT. The complete variable domain, with remaining parts taken from reference TRBV11-2 and TRBJ1-1, reads EAGVAQSPRYKIIEKRQSVAFWCNPISGHATLYWYQQILGQGPKLLIQFQNNGVVDDSQLPKDRFSAERLKGVDSTLKIQPAKLEDSAVYLCASSLIGRQGAAEAFFGQGTRLTVV.